The source of this TCR beta chain is a study of patients and donors after allogeneic stem cell transplantation. Using its own MiXCR run on the RT-PCR reads, TCRdb lists one record per CDR3 protein. The sample has about a million distinct CDR3 sequences; approximately 19% are singletons. In this sample, this clonotype turned up a few times. This CDR3 is built from 17 residues. Germline V gene sequence: CDR1 DFQATT, CDR2 SNEGSKA (reference sequence). V trimming: 1 base; J trimming: 2 bases; junction bases outside the gene matches: 13. This clonotype was obtained from a human donor who was either an allogeneic HSCT recipient or a stem cell or donor lymphocyte infusion donor (not recorded which). It is not recorded whose cells these are; they may come from a transplant donor. The sequencing input was blood, either unsorted or a sorted T cell fraction (not recorded which). This chain connects TRBV20-1 to TRBJ2-7; 8 bases fit TRBD2. This chain's CDR3 is CSARGLTAGANTYEQYF. Here the CDR3 DNA reads TGCAGTGCTAGAGGTCTTACAGCGGGAGCGAATACCTACGAGCAGTACTTC.